A single sample is the source of the 12 T cell receptor beta chains below, sequenced in a study of cytomegalovirus exposure and HLA in healthy donors. This table comes from immunoSEQ multiplex PCR, and its TCRdb copy is limited to in-frame clones, with some not included. The sample records 100,000 to 150,000 clones, 88% being singletons. Material: PBMCs. The receptors here all came from a man aged 25-45 years in good health and CMV-seronegative.

CDR3 DNA sequence: TGTGCCAGCAGTGCGGGGACAGGGGGTAGCGGCACTGAAGCTTTCTTT. Protein sequence: CASSAGTGGSGTEAFF. The J gene is TRBJ1-1, the V gene TRBV6-1, with TRBD1 matching over 11 bases. The V segment lost 4 bases and the J segment 4 bases; nucleotides outside the gene matches: 8. Germline lookup yields CDR1 MNHNS and CDR2 SASEGT. The CDR3 is 16 residues long.

The chain uses TRBV29-1 and TRBJ1-1; the match to TRBD1 covers 8 bases. Unmatched junction bases numbered 7, after V lost 6 bases and J lost 4 bases. This CDR3 has 13 amino acids. The germline V gene encodes CDR1 SQVTM and CDR2 ANQGSEA. The CDR3 coding sequence is TGCAGCGTGACACAGGGGGGTGGCACTGAAGCTTTCTTT. Its translation is CSVTQGGGTEAFF.

The chain employs TRBV19 and TRBJ2-1; TRBD2 agrees at 10 bases. Trimming cost V 9 bases and J 5 bases; bases outside gene matches: 10. CDR1 and CDR2 (germline): LNHDA, SQIVND (reference sequence). This CDR3 region has 15 residues. The CDR3 sequence is CASGSGTSANNEQFF. CDR3 bases: TGTGCCAGCGGATCGGGGACTAGCGCAAACAATGAGCAGTTCTTC.

The rearrangement uses TRBV13 and TRBJ2-1; TRBD2 matches 9 bases. J gave up 0 bases and V 6 bases, and 6 bases lay outside the gene matches. Germline-derived CDR1 and CDR2 are PRHDT and FYEKMQ (reference sequence). The CDR3 is 16 amino acids. The DNA for the CDR3 is TGTGCCAGCAGTTCTAGCGGGACATCCTCCTACAATGAGCAGTTCTTC. Its protein product is CASSSSGTSSYNEQFF. Supplemented by reference TRBV13 and TRBJ2-1, the full variable domain reads AAGVIQSPRHLIKEKRETATLKCYPIPRHDTVYWYQQGPGQDPQFLISFYEKMQSDKGSIPDRFSAQQFSDYHSELNMSSLELGDSALYFCASSSSGTSSYNEQFFGPGTRLTVL.

V is TRBV7-9 and J is TRBJ2-7; 8 bases map to TRBD1. J was trimmed by 2 bases and V by 4 bases; bases with no gene match: 7. Looked up from germline, CDR1 is SEHNR and CDR2 is FQNEAQ (reference sequence). This CDR3 is 15 amino acids long. CDR3 in DNA: TGTGCCAGCAGCTCACGGACAGGGACCCCCTACGAGCAGTACTTC. This gives the protein CASSSRTGTPYEQYF.

This clone was detected only once. The CDR3 nucleotides read TGCGCCAGCAGCCAAGATCTGGGGACAGATGGCTACACCTTC. Its protein is CASSQDLGTDGYTF. V gene TRBV4-3 combines with J gene TRBJ1-2; TRBD1 matches 7 bases. The CDR3 totals 14 residues. CDR1 is LGHNA, CDR2 YSLEER, per germline. The ends lost 0 bases at V and 6 bases at J; junction bases unmatched: 4.

The chain uses TRBV19 and TRBJ1-5; D may be TRBD1 (6 bases). The germline CDR1 and CDR2 sequences are LNHDA and SQIVND (reference sequence). The CDR3 runs 15 residues. V lost 7 bases to trimming and J lost 6 bases, with 19 bases between them. CDR3 sequence reads: CASTPDPGGGQPQHF. CDR3 sequence (DNA): TGTGCCAGTACCCCGGACCCGGGGGGCGGTCAGCCCCAGCATTTT.

The chain combines TRBV6-5 with TRBJ2-1; tentative D call: TRBD2 (5 bases). Germline CDR1 is MNHEY and CDR2 is SVGAGI. CDR3 size: 13 residues. V was pared by 0 bases and J by 9 bases, with 9 bases between. CDR3: CASSYSSGVEQFF. The CDR3, as DNA: TGTGCCAGCAGTTACTCGTCCGGGGTTGAGCAGTTCTTC.

The rearrangement links TRBV5-1 to TRBJ2-1; 13 nucleotides match TRBD2. Germline V CDR1 and CDR2: SGHRS, YFSETQ. The CDR3 spans 15 residues. V dropped 4 bases and J dropped 9; count of bases not matched to a gene: 7. As DNA, the CDR3 is TGCGCCAGCAGCCTACGGACTAGCGGGAGACTTGAGCAGTTCTTC. It encodes CASSLRTSGRLEQFF.

CDR3 sequence: CASSRTGSPKNTGELFF. The CDR3 nucleotides read TGTGCCAGCAGCCGGACAGGCAGCCCTAAGAACACCGGGGAGCTGTTTTTT. The rearrangement uses TRBV7-3 and TRBJ2-2, with 7 bases lining up with TRBD1. CDR1 is SGHTA and CDR2 is FQGTGA in the germline V gene. The CDR3 runs 17 residues. V gave up 5 bases and J gave up 1 base; unmatched junction bases: 10.

V and J are TRBV27 and TRBJ1-2, with TRBD1 matching 10 bases. The CDR3 totals 13 residues. Unmatched junction bases numbered 7, after V lost 8 bases and J lost 7 bases. The germline V gene has CDR1 MNHEY and CDR2 SMNVEV (reference sequence). This CDR3 reads CASWTGGWGGYTF. CDR3 in DNA: TGTGCCAGCTGGACAGGGGGTTGGGGTGGCTACACCTTC.

The chain employs TRBV5-1 and TRBJ1-4; no reliable D call. CDR1 and CDR2 (germline): SGHRS, YFSETQ. Trimming stripped 0 bases from V and 6 bases from J, with 15 bases between. There are 16 residues in the CDR3. CDR3 loop: CASSLALAYGDEKLFF. The CDR3 bases are TGCGCCAGCAGCTTGGCCCTAGCGTATGGGGATGAAAAACTGTTTTTT.